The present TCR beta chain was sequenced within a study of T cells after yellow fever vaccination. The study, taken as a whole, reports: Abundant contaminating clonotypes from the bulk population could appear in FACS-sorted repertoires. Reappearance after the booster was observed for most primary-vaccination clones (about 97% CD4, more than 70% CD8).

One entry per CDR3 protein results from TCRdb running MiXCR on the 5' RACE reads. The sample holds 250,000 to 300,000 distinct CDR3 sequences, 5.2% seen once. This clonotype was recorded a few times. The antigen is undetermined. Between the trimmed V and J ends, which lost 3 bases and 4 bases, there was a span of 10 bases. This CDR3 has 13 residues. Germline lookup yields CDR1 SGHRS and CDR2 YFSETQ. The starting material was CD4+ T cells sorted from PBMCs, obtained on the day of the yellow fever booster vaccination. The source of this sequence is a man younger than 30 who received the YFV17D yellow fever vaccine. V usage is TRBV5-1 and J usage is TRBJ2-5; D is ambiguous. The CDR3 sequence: CASSSYRGETQYF. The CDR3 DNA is TGCGCCAGCAGCTCCTACCGAGGAGAGACCCAGTACTTC.